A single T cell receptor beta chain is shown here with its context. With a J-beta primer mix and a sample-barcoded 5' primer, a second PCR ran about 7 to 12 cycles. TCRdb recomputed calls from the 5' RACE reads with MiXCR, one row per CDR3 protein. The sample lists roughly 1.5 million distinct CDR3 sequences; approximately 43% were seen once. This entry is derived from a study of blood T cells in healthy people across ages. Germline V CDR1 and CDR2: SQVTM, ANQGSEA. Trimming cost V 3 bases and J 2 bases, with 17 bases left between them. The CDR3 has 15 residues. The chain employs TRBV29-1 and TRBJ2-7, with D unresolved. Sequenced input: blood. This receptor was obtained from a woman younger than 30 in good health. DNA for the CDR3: TGCAGCGTTGAGGTGGCATTGGCAGCAACCTACGAGCAGTACTTC. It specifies CSVEVALAATYEQYF.